Reported below is one TCR beta chain. With 5 bases removed from V and 10 bases from J, the gap between germline ends came to 21 bases. Germline-derived CDR1 and CDR2 are SGHTA and FQGNSA. This CDR3 contains 14 residues. The sample originates from a study of shared clonotypes between healthy human individuals. Across the study: A donor's plate count was three for CD4 naive and three for CD4 memory; CD8 naive had two and CD8 memory one.

It was at deep level that the assay was run. Each sorted subset replicate got 200 ng genomic DNA, 30,000 or so genomes. Libraries were prepared by immunoSEQ multiplex PCR; TCRdb keeps only in-frame clonotypes and omits some of them. The sample records about 2.3 million clones, 92% being singletons. Division of CD4+ cells produced a CD45RA+ naive subset and a CD45RA-negative memory subset. The TCR originated in a man younger than 35 in good health. Some clones in this sample may be carry-over from other donors' samples. The chain is built from TRBV7-2 and TRBJ2-7, with D possibly being TRBD1 or TRBD2 (5 bases each). Specimen: naive CD4+ T cells from PBMCs. Subset defined: CD45RA+ positively selected. The CDR3 reads CASSLGDVVREQYF. The DNA for the CDR3 is TGTGCCAGCAGCCTGGGGGACGTAGTACGAGAACAGTACTTC.